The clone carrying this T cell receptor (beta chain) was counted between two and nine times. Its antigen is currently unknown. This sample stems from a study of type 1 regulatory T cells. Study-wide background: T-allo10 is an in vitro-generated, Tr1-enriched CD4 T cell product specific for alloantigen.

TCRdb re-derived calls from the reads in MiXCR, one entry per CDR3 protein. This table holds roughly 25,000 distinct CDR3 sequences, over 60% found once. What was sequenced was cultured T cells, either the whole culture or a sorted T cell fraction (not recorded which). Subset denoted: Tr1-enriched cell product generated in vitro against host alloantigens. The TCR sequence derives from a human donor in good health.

DNA of the CDR3: TGCGCCAGCAGCTCCGGGACTAGCGGGGGAGAGACCCAGTACTTC. Protein product: CASSSGTSGGETQYF. This chain connects TRBV5-1 to TRBJ2-5, with 14 bases fitting TRBD2. CDR3 length: 15 residues. Germline CDR1 SGHRS, CDR2 YFSETQ. V dropped 3 bases and J dropped 4; count of bases not matched to a gene: 2.